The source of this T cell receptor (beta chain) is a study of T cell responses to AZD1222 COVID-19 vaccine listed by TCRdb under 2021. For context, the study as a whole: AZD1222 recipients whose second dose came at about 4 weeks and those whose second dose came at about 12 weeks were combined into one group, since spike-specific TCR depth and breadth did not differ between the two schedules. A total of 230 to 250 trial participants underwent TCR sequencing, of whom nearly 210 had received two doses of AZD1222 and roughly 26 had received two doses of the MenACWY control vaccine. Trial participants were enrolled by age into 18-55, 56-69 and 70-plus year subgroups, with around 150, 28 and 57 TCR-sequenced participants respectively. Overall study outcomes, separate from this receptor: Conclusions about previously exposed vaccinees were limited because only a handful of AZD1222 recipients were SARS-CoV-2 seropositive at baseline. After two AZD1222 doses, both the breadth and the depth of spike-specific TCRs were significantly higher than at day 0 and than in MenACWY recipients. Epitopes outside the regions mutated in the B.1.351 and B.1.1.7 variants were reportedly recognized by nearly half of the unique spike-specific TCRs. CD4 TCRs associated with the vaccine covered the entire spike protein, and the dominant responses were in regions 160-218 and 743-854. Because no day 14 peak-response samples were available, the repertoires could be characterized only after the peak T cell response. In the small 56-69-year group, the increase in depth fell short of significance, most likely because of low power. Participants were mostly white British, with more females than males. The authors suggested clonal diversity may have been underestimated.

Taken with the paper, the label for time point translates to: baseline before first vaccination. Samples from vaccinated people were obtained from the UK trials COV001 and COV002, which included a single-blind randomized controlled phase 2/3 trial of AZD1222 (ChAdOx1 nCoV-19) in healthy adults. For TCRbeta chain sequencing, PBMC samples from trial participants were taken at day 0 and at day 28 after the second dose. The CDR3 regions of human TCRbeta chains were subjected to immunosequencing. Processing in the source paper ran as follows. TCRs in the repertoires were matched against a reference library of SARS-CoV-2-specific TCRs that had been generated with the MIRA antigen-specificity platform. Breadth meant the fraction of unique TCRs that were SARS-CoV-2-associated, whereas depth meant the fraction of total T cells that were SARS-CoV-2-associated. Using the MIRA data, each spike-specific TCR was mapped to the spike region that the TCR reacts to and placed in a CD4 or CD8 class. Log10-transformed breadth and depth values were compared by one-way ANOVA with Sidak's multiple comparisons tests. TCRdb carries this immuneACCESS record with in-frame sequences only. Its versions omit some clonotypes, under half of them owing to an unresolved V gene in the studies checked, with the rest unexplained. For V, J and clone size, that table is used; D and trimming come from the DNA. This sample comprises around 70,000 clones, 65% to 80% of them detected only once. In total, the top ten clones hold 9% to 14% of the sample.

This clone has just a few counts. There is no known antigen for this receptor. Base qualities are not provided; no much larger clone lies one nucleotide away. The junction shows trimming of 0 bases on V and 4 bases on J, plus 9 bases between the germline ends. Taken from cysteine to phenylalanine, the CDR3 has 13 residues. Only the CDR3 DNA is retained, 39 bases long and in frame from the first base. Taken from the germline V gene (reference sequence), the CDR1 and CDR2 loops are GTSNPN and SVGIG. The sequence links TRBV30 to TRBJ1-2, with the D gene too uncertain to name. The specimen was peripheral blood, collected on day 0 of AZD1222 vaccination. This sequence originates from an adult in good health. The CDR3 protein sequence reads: CAWSVGPSYGYTF. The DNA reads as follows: TGTGCCTGGAGTGTAGGGCCGAGCTATGGCTACACCTTC.